A few counts support the clone carrying this T cell receptor (beta chain). Its antigen is as yet unknown. The data are from a study of T cells in Graves' hyperthyroidism and ophthalmopathy. Notes on the study in general: Among thyroid clonotypes expanded above 0.001, most also appeared in blood.

Germline loops: CDR1 MNHEY, CDR2 SVGAGI. This CDR3 comprises 16 residues. V gave up 8 bases and J gave up 0 bases, with 17 bases separating them. Patients having uncontrolled infection, another autoimmune disease, pregnancy or lactation were not included. Researchers amplified the TCR beta CDR3 regions from RNA transcripts. Initially, a first-round RT-PCR of the TCR CDR3 employed the HTBI primer set. Via MiXCR, TCRdb re-called the multiplex PCR reads, giving one row per CDR3 protein. The sample has over 700,000 distinct CDR3 sequences, roughly 32% seen once; the top ten hold less than 35%. This rearrangement joins TRBV6-5 to TRBJ1-5; D is uncertain. The specimen sequenced was blood. The source of this sequence is a woman aged 35 to 49 with Graves' hyperthyroidism. The CDR3 region is CASGYGTDYSNQPQHF. The CDR3 DNA reads as TGTGCCAGCGGATATGGCACAGACTATAGCAATCAGCCCCAGCATTTT.